This T cell receptor (beta chain) was profiled in a study of shared clonotypes between healthy human individuals. Study at large: Aged between 18 and 49, the donors were two women and three men.

CDR3 length equals 16 residues. Germline V lookup: CDR1 SGHNT, CDR2 YYREEE (reference sequence). V was pared by 4 bases and J by 6 bases, with 20 bases between. Sequencing was performed with immunoSEQ multiplex PCR; in TCRdb, only in-frame clones are kept and a portion is missing. Here the sample spans about 1.1 million clones, about 72% being singletons. Of note for this clone: Its antigen remains unidentified.

Study findings and constraints: An effect of sequencing depth on clonotype sharing among donors was expected.

Material for sequencing was memory CD4+ T cells from PBMCs. Subset described: CD45RA-negative fraction. V is TRBV5-4 and J is TRBJ2-1; perhaps D is TRBD1 or TRBD2 (5 bases each). The clonotype comes from a man in his late teens or twenties in good health. Some clones in this sample may be carry-over from other donors' samples. The CDR3 loop reads CASSQPLWDDGNEQFF. In nucleotides, the CDR3 is TGTGCCAGCAGCCAACCCTTATGGGACGACGGCAATGAGCAGTTCTTC.